Presented here are 9 T cell receptor beta chains from one specimen sequenced in a study of cytomegalovirus exposure and HLA in healthy donors. The PCR had 60 Vbeta and 13 Jbeta primers. Libraries were prepared by immunoSEQ multiplex PCR; TCRdb keeps only in-frame clonotypes and omits some of them. This table has around 150,000 clones, around 84% appearing once. The sequenced sample consisted of PBMCs. These receptor sequences come from a boy between 2 and 15 years old in good health and CMV-seronegative.

The CDR3 reads CASSIPHTGTYSNQPQHF. The CDR3 DNA is TGTGCCAGTAGTATTCCCCACACAGGAACTTATAGCAATCAGCCCCAGCATTTT. V usage is TRBV19 and J usage is TRBJ1-5, with TRBD1 as a possible D gene (5 bases). Deletions cut 3 bases from V and 0 bases from J, with 18 bases between. Germline values: CDR1 LNHDA, CDR2 SQIVND (reference sequence). CDR3 length: 18 amino acids.

Regarding this clone: Other DNA sequences in this sample translate to the same CDR3. This chain joins TRBV9 and TRBJ2-7, with D perhaps TRBD1 (5 bases). This CDR3 has 13 amino acids. Germline CDR1 and CDR2: SGDLS and YYNGEE. V was trimmed by 0 bases and J by 5 bases, leaving 9 bases between them. The CDR3 reads CASSVVQGHEQYF. The CDR3 DNA is TGTGCCAGCAGCGTAGTCCAGGGCCACGAGCAGTACTTC.

This chain uses TRBV5-3 with TRBJ1-5, with TRBD1 as a possible D gene (5 bases). TRBV5-3 is treated as an ORF (open reading frame) with a function not yet certain. V was pared by 3 bases and J by 6 bases, with 16 bases between. The CDR3 has 15 amino acids. CDR3 nucleotides: TGTGCCAGAAGCTATAAGGAAGGGGAAGGTCAGCCCCAGCATTTT. Residues: CARSYKEGEGQPQHF.

This clone was detected only a few times. Different DNA sequences within this sample yield the same CDR3. The rearrangement joins TRBV23-1 to TRBJ1-5, with 9 bases lining up with TRBD1. TRBV23-1 belongs to the ORF category, with a function that is uncertain. V lost 6 bases to trimming and J lost 0 bases; unmatched junction nucleotides: 6. The length of the CDR3 is 16 residues. CDR3 sequence (DNA): TGCGCCAGCAGCCAGGGGGACAGGGATAGCAATCAGCCCCAGCATTTT. Residues: CASSQGDRDSNQPQHF.

The rearrangement uses TRBV19 and TRBJ2-1; D might be TRBD2 (6 bases). Between the trimmed V and J ends, which lost 11 bases and 6 bases, there was a span of 17 bases. This CDR3 comprises 13 residues. Germline values: CDR1 LNHDA, CDR2 SQIVND (reference sequence). CDR3 DNA: TGTGCCGTGGGGCCACTCGGGGGCAATGAGCAGTTCTTC. It specifies CAVGPLGGNEQFF.

The chain employs TRBV19 and TRBJ2-5; a weak D match, TRBD2 (6 bases). V dropped 3 bases and J dropped 7 bases, with 15 bases sitting between them. The CDR3 extends over 14 amino acids. Germline V gene sequence: CDR1 LNHDA, CDR2 SQIVND (reference sequence). The CDR3 here is CASSIGSGVVTQYF. The CDR3 region has the DNA TGTGCCAGTAGTATTGGGTCGGGGGTAGTGACCCAGTACTTC.

The CDR3 bases are TGTGCCAGCAGCCAAAGGGAGGGCCTTTACGAGCAGTACTTC. It encodes CASSQREGLYEQYF. The rearrangement joins TRBV14 to TRBJ2-7; 7 nucleotides agree with TRBD2. V lost 2 bases and J lost 4; bases outside the gene matches: 5. Per the germline V gene, CDR1 is SGHDN and CDR2 is FVKESK. The CDR3 contains 14 residues.

The CDR3 region is CASSLPRRHNEQFF. The CDR3 DNA sequence: TGTGCCAGCAGTCTCCCCAGGAGGCACAATGAGCAGTTCTTC. The V call is TRBV28, the J call TRBJ2-1; perhaps TRBD2 as D (5 bases). The CDR3 loop spans 14 amino acids. CDR1 is MDHEN, CDR2 SYDVKM, per germline. Trimming left V 5 bases short and J 5 bases short, with 13 bases between.

This sequence joins TRBV6-1 and TRBJ1-2; D is uncertain. V lost 6 bases to trimming and J lost 8 bases, with 13 bases between them. The CDR3 runs to 12 residues. Germline V gene lookup returns CDR1 MNHNS and CDR2 SASEGT. CDR3 DNA sequence: TGTGCCAGCAGCAGAGGGTGGCGGGGCTACACCTTC. Translating it yields CASSRGWRGYTF.